This TCR beta chain was profiled in a study of blood T cell repertoires in COVID-19. Study-wide background: T cells, B-cell-depleted T cells, or PBMCs provided the cDNA or gDNA that served as material.

The germline V gene has CDR1 MGHDK and CDR2 SYGVNS. The CDR3 is 12 residues long. V was pared by 5 bases and J by 3 bases, with 6 bases between. The authors' processing: Cell counts per sample came from amplifying reference gene primers. Generated by immunoSEQ multiplex PCR, the TCRdb table keeps only in-frame clones and is missing some. The V and J calls and the clone size are those of that table, but D and trimming were determined from the DNA. The repertoire includes approximately 150,000 clones, around 85% of them detected once, and around 6.2% sits in the top ten. The source material was PBMCs or T cells enriched from blood (not recorded which). This sequence was found in a woman between 40 and 55 years old who had recovered from COVID-19. The chain combines TRBV25-1 with TRBJ2-3; D uncertain. The CDR3 sequence is CASSPVTDTQYF. In nucleotides, the CDR3 is TGTGCCAGCAGTCCGGTAACAGATACGCAGTATTTT. The full variable domain, rest sourced from reference TRBV25-1 and TRBJ2-3, is EADIYQTPRYLVIGTGKKITLECSQTMGHDKMYWYQQDPGMELHLIHYSYGVNSTEKGDLSSESTVSRIRTEHFPLTLESARPSHTSQYLCASSPVTDTQYFGPGTRLTVL.